The present T cell receptor beta chain was sequenced within a study of identical twins. As concerns this clonotype: The antigen is unknown.

Each CDR3 protein gets one entry after TCRdb re-called the 5' RACE reads with MiXCR. The sample has about 530,000 distinct CDR3 sequences; approximately 20% are singletons. Germline V gene lookup returns CDR1 DFQATT and CDR2 SNEGSKA (reference sequence). Trimming took 0 bases from V and 9 from J; bases not matched to a gene: 4. The CDR3 contains 13 residues. General observations from the study: Excess twin sharing in beta out-of-frame sequences was weaker. The abundant beta clonotypes from cord blood had fewer insertions, and memory repertoires had none of this.

The sample was also reused in another study, on yellow fever vaccine responses in identical twins.

The chain couples TRBV20-1 to TRBJ2-1; 8 bases map to TRBD2. The sample taken for sequencing was CD4+ T cells sorted from blood. This TCR was recovered from a woman aged 18-29 years in good health. This chain's CDR3 is CSARETGGREQFF. DNA of the CDR3: TGCAGTGCTAGAGAGACGGGGGGGCGTGAGCAGTTCTTC.